This T cell receptor (beta chain) stems from a study of T cell clones after liver transplantation. At the level of the study: Liver transplant recipients had immunosuppression withdrawal attempted within 2 years. A pre-transplant mixed lymphocyte reaction with TCRbeta sequencing defined graft-donor-reactive clones followed in post-transplant blood. Without induction therapy, subjects received standard immunosuppression until 12-24 months post-transplant.

Libraries were prepared by immunoSEQ multiplex PCR; TCRdb keeps only in-frame clonotypes and omits some of them. The data hold about 60,000 clones, with 70% to 80% observed a single time. V shed 4 bases, J shed 5 bases, and the junction held 6 bases outside the gene matches. Germline CDR1 is SNHLY and CDR2 is FYNNEI. CDR3 length: 14 residues. The chain is built from TRBV2 and TRBJ2-3, with 7 bases fitting TRBD1. The clonotype comes from a human donor who received a liver transplant. This material consisted of CD4+ T cells from blood, taken before liver transplant. CDR3 nucleotides: TGTGCCAGCAGTGGGGCAGGGGGAATAGATACGCAGTATTTT. The encoded protein is CASSGAGGIDTQYF.